This T cell receptor beta chain was obtained from a study of blood T cell repertoires in COVID-19. Study details: PBMCs, B-cell-depleted T cells, or T cells provided the cDNA or gDNA that made up the material.

Before they entered the study, exposed participants had met a COVID-19 case within 2 weeks. Profiled with immunoSEQ multiplex PCR; TCRdb holds only in-frame clones, not every one. There are 250,000 or so clones in the sample; roughly 90% occur only once, and approximately 3% lies in the top ten. Germline V gene data show CDR1 as SGHNT and CDR2 as YYREEE (reference sequence). The CDR3 runs 16 residues. J lost 10 bases, V lost 2 bases, and 12 bases had no gene match. Input material: PBMCs or T cells enriched from blood (not recorded which). This chain uses TRBV5-4 with TRBJ1-6; the match to TRBD1 covers 7 bases. The receptor's source is a man in his forties or fifties who had been exposed to COVID-19. The CDR3 DNA reads as TGTGCCAGCAGCTTAGAACAGGGGCATAAGGCGTCACCCCTCCACTTT. Translation: CASSLEQGHKASPLHF.